Below, 18 T cell receptor beta chains from the same sample are listed, as sequenced in a study of beta chain features in type 1 diabetes. Study findings and constraints: Across all four CD4+ subsets, people with type 1 diabetes showed modestly shorter TCRB CDR3s.

Antigens for these TCRs are unknown. Investigators reverse transcribed all isolated RNA, so they sequenced expressed TCRB transcripts. Assay used: immunoSEQ multiplex PCR; TCRdb lists only in-frame clones, some missing. The table has hundreds of thousands of clones, 9.3% seen once. Sequenced: central memory CD4+ T cells from blood. These receptors originate from a man aged 25-45 years with type 1 diabetes.

The rearrangement joins TRBV10-3 to TRBJ2-7, with D possibly called TRBD1 or TRBD2 (5 bases each). V gave up 3 bases and J gave up 0 bases, with 18 bases separating them. The CDR3 spans 17 residues. From germline, CDR1 is ENHRY and CDR2 SYGVKD. The CDR3 loop is CAISDPTLGTHSYEQYF. The CDR3, as DNA: TGTGCCATCAGTGACCCTACTCTCGGGACCCACTCCTACGAGCAGTACTTC.

The chain uses TRBV6-1 and TRBJ1-1; D uncertain. The germline V gene has CDR1 MNHNS and CDR2 SASEGT. V gave up 4 bases and J gave up 4 bases, with 10 bases separating them. The CDR3 extends over 13 amino acids. The DNA for the CDR3 is TGTGCCAGCAGTGCCCAGGCGAGCACTGAAGCTTTCTTT. Amino acid sequence: CASSAQASTEAFF.

As concerns this clone: A far larger clone differs by one base, so this is likely a read error. The chain uses TRBV5-6 and TRBJ2-3; 8 bases align to TRBD2. This CDR3 has 16 amino acids. Germline values: CDR1 SGHDT, CDR2 YYEEEE. The CDR3 loop reads CASSLPGTRRTDPQYF. The CDR3 bases are TGTGCCAGCAGCTTACCCGGGACTAGGAGAACAGATCCGCAGTATTTT.

The chain is built from TRBV7-2 and TRBJ2-7; unclear D gene. There are 13 residues in the CDR3. From germline, CDR1 is SGHTA and CDR2 FQGNSA. V was cut by 1 base and J by 4 bases, with 8 bases left in between. CDR3 nucleotide sequence: TGTGCCAGCAGCTTAGTCGGTATATACGAGCAGTACTTC. This gives the protein CASSLVGIYEQYF.

The chain is built from TRBV29-1 and TRBJ2-2, with D possibly being TRBD1 (5 bases). V was clipped by 7 bases and J by 8 bases, with 8 bases between them. This CDR3 has 10 residues. Germline CDR1 reads SQVTM; CDR2 reads ANQGSEA. Here the CDR3 DNA reads TGCAGCGCCCGACAGGGGGAGCTGTTTTTT. It specifies CSARQGELFF.

This clone came up a few times. The V gene is TRBV7-2, the J gene TRBJ2-5, with unresolved D. V dropped 7 bases and J dropped 5 bases, with 17 bases sitting between them. From germline, CDR1 is SGHTA and CDR2 FQGNSA. The length of the CDR3 is 14 residues. The CDR3 sequence is CASTLGGPAETQYF. The CDR3 coding sequence is TGTGCCAGCACCCTAGGTGGCCCCGCGGAGACCCAGTACTTC.

This clone was picked up a small number of times. The V call is TRBV30, the J call TRBJ1-5, with D maybe TRBD1 (6 bases). The CDR3 extends over 17 amino acids. CDR1 and CDR2 from the germline V gene are GTSNPN and SVGIG (reference sequence). Trimming left V 3 bases short and J 0 bases short, with 18 bases between. The DNA of the CDR3 is TGTGCCTGGAGGGAGGGGGGCTTTACGGATAGCAATCAGCCCCAGCATTTT. Amino acid sequence: CAWREGGFTDSNQPQHF. Combining the CDR3 with reference TRBV30 and TRBJ1-5 gives the whole variable domain SQTIHQWPATLVQPVGSPLSLECTVEGTSNPNLYWYRQAAGRGLQLLFYSVGIGQISSEVPQNLSASRPQDRQFILSSKKLLLSDSGFYLCAWREGGFTDSNQPQHFGDGTRLSIL.

The chain employs TRBV9 and TRBJ1-1, with D hard to call. Germline V gene data show CDR1 as SGDLS and CDR2 as YYNGEE. The V gene lost 0 bases and the J gene lost 2 bases, with 20 bases spanning the gap. The CDR3 is 18 residues long. CDR3: CASSVEPFRGMSNTEAFF. As DNA, the CDR3 is TGTGCCAGCAGCGTAGAACCGTTCCGTGGGATGTCCAACACTGAAGCTTTCTTT.

The chain is built from TRBV28 and TRBJ1-4; no reliable D call. V gave up 1 base and J gave up 4 bases, with 7 bases separating them. CDR3 length equals 14 residues. Looked up from germline, CDR1 is MDHEN and CDR2 is SYDVKM. In DNA, the CDR3 is TGTGCCAGCAGTTTATTGGGGAATAATGAAAAACTGTTTTTT. Translation gives CASSLLGNNEKLFF. The full variable domain, its missing parts supplied by reference TRBV28 and TRBJ1-4, is DVKVTQSSRYLVKRTGEKVFLECVQDMDHENMFWYRQDPGLGLRLIYFSYDVKMKEKGDIPEGYSVSREKKERFSLILESASTNQTSMYLCASSLLGNNEKLFFGSGTQLSVL.

This clone was seen a handful of times. This could be a read error, since a much larger clone is one nucleotide away. The chain uses TRBV11-3 and TRBJ2-1; D remains unclear. Germline V gives CDR1 SGHNT, CDR2 YENEEA. This CDR3 contains 11 residues. Trimming cost V 4 bases and J 5 bases, with 3 bases left between them. The CDR3 nucleotides read TGTGCCAGCAGCTACGACAATGAGCAGTTCTTC. This sequence encodes CASSYDNEQFF.

This clone was picked up a small number of times. CDR3 in amino acids: CASSPVDRGVNEQYF. In DNA form, the CDR3 reads TGTGCCAGCTCACCAGTCGACAGGGGAGTGAACGAGCAGTACTTC. The chain couples TRBV18 to TRBJ2-7, with 8 bases that match TRBD1. The CDR3 is 15 residues long. V shed 2 bases, J shed 5 bases, and the junction held 8 bases outside the gene matches. The germline V gene has CDR1 KGHSH and CDR2 LQKENI.

This clone was seen a handful of times. The chain carries TRBV11-3 and TRBJ2-2; D not certain. This CDR3 is built from 13 residues. Germline values: CDR1 SGHNT, CDR2 YENEEA. V lost 5 bases and J 7 bases, leaving 11 bases between the germline ends. This CDR3 is CASSLLYDGELFF. CDR3 in DNA: TGTGCCAGCAGCCTCCTTTACGACGGGGAGCTGTTTTTT.

This clone was counted between two and nine times. The junction shows a germline mismatch at one end, possibly a read error. DNA for the CDR3: TGTGCCAGCAGCTTAGTAGCTCCCGAGCCGTACTTC. Protein sequence: CASSLVAPEPYF. The V call is TRBV7-9, the J call TRBJ2-7, with D uncertain. CDR1 and CDR2 (germline): SEHNR, FQNEAQ (reference sequence). This CDR3 is built from 12 residues.

This chain links TRBV13 with TRBJ1-2, with 9 positions matching TRBD1. CDR1 is PRHDT, CDR2 FYEKMQ, per germline (reference sequence). Trimming removed 5 bases from V and 3 bases from J; junction bases left unmatched: 7. The CDR3 extends over 15 amino acids. The CDR3 DNA reads as TGTGCCAGCAGCGATGGGACAGGGCTCGACTATGGCTACACCTTC. Amino acid sequence: CASSDGTGLDYGYTF. The full variable domain, with the rest looked up from reference TRBV13 and TRBJ1-2, is AAGVIQSPRHLIKEKRETATLKCYPIPRHDTVYWYQQGPGQDPQFLISFYEKMQSDKGSIPDRFSAQQFSDYHSELNMSSLELGDSALYFCASSDGTGLDYGYTFGSGTRLTVV.

There are a few counts of this clone. This chain connects TRBV4-3 to TRBJ2-3; 8 bases fit TRBD1. The germline gives CDR1 LGHNA, CDR2 YSLEER. J lost 1 base, V lost 8 bases, and 8 bases had no gene match. This CDR3 comprises 15 residues. CDR3 DNA sequence: TGCGCCAGCCGCTCAAAGACAGGGGGCACAGATACGCAGTATTTT. It specifies CASRSKTGGTDTQYF.

The chain's CDR3 is CASSSDRDQPQHF. Written as DNA, the CDR3 is TGTGCCAGCAGCTCGGACAGGGATCAGCCCCAGCATTTT. The genes are TRBV7-2 and TRBJ1-5; 8 nucleotides agree with TRBD1. After removal of 4 bases from V and 5 bases from J, the junction contained 1 base not matched to a gene. Germline values: CDR1 SGHTA, CDR2 FQGNSA. CDR3 length: 13 residues. Full variable domain (outside the CDR3, taken from reference TRBV7-2 and TRBJ1-5): GAGVSQSPSNKVTEKGKDVELRCDPISGHTALYWYRQSLGQGLEFLIYFQGNSAPDKSGLPSDRFSAERTGGSVSTLTIQRTQQEDSAVYLCASSSDRDQPQHFGDGTRLSIL.

The rearrangement joins TRBV5-6 to TRBJ2-1, with D maybe TRBD1 (5 bases). CDR3 length: 15 residues. Germline loops: CDR1 SGHDT, CDR2 YYEEEE. The germline V and J ends were trimmed by 2 bases and 0 bases, with 9 bases remaining between them. This CDR3 is CASSFRVFSYNEQFF. CDR3 bases: TGTGCCAGCAGCTTCAGGGTATTCTCCTACAATGAGCAGTTCTTC. The entire variable domain, with the rest obtained from reference TRBV5-6 and TRBJ2-1, is as follows: DAGVTQSPTHLIKTRGQQVTLRCSPKSGHDTVSWYQQALGQGPQFIFQYYEEEERQRGNFPDRFSGHQFPNYSSELNVNALLLGDSALYLCASSFRVFSYNEQFFGPGTRLTVL.

This chain connects TRBV28 to TRBJ2-3; weak D call: TRBD1 (7 bases). The ends were cut back, 10 bases at V and 2 bases at J, with 19 bases in the middle. The CDR3 sequence is 15 residues long. Germline V gene lookup returns CDR1 MDHEN and CDR2 SYDVKM. The CDR3 coding sequence is TGTGCCATCTTGGGGGCAGGGGGGAACACAGATACGCAGTATTTT. Translating it yields CAILGAGGNTDTQYF.